Listed below are T cell receptor beta chains from one sample, sequenced in a study of cytomegalovirus exposure and HLA in healthy donors. TCRdb keeps only in-frame clones here, not all; method: immunoSEQ multiplex PCR. The repertoire holds roughly 120,000 clones, with 55% to 65% as singletons. The source material was PBMCs. The receptor set was obtained from a woman in her thirties in good health and CMV-seronegative. The CDR3 runs from the conserved cysteine through the conserved F or W. D genes are given only for firm matches. Only some rows state a clone size, as once, few, many or a class for expanded clones.

>TRBV28|NA|TRBJ1-2|NA|17
TGTGCCAGCAGTTTAGGTCCGGGACAACCCGGCTTTCGTGGCTACACCTTC
CASSLGPGQPGFRGYTF
>TRBV5-1|NA|TRBJ1-1|TRBD1|15
TGCGCCAGCAATGACAGGGGGGGACTGAACACTGAAGCTTTCTTT
CASNDRGGLNTEAFF
>TRBV5-4|NA|TRBJ2-2|NA|16
TGTGCCAGCACTAACCCCCGGCTAGGGGGAACCGGGGAGCTGTTTTTT
CASTNPRLGGTGELFF
>TRBV6-5|once|TRBJ1-1|NA|14
TGTGCCAGCAGCTTTAACAGGGTGAACACTGAAGCTTTCTTT
CASSFNRVNTEAFF
>TRBV28|few|TRBJ2-4|TRBD1|19
TGTGCCAGCAGTACCTGGAGGGACAGGGATACTCTAGCCAAAAACATTCAGTACTTC
CASSTWRDRDTLAKNIQYF
>TRBV28|NA|TRBJ1-5|NA|14
TGTGCCAGCAGTCCTCAGGTCGGAGGTCAGCCCCAGCATTTT
CASSPQVGGQPQHF
>TRBV10-3|few|TRBJ2-1|NA|15
TGTGCCATCAGTGAGACCGGGAGCTCCTACAATGAGCAGTTCTTC
CAISETGSSYNEQFF
>TRBV5-1|NA|TRBJ2-7|TRBD1|14
TGCGCCAGTTCTCCTTGGACAGGGTTGTACGAGCAGTACTTC
CASSPWTGLYEQYF
>TRBV7-2|NA|TRBJ2-7|NA|15
TGTGCCAGCAGCTATAGACTCAGAAGCTCCTACGAGCAGTACTTC
CASSYRLRSSYEQYF
>TRBV2|NA|TRBJ1-5|NA|13
TGTGCCAGCAGTGACAGGAATCGTCAGCCCCAGCATTTT
CASSDRNRQPQHF
>TRBV7-9|NA|TRBJ2-2|TRBD2|15
TGTGCCAGCAGCTTCCAAGCGGGAGGAGCCGGGGAGCTGTTTTTT
CASSFQAGGAGELFF
>TRBV7-6|few|TRBJ1-1|NA|11
TGTGCCAGCAGCTTAGGGCAGGAAGCTTTCTTT
CASSLGQEAFF
>TRBV30|NA|TRBJ2-4|NA|12
TGTGCCTGGAGTAAACAAACAAACATTCAGTACTTC
CAWSKQTNIQYF
>TRBV4-3|NA|TRBJ2-3|TRBD2|16
TGCGCCAGCAGCCAGACGCTAGCGGGAGAGTCAGATACGCAGTATTTT
CASSQTLAGESDTQYF
>TRBV5-6|NA|TRBJ1-1|NA|14
TGTGCCAGCAGCTTGGGCAGGGGCGGGACTGAAGCTTTCTTT
CASSLGRGGTEAFF
>TRBV30|few|TRBJ1-4|NA|11
TGTGCCTGGAGTGTAGGGGTAAAACTGTTTTTT
CAWSVGVKLFF
>TRBV2|NA|TRBJ2-5|TRBD1|12
TGTGCCAGCAGAGACAGGGGAGAGACCCAGTACTTC
CASRDRGETQYF
>TRBV13|NA|TRBJ2-1|TRBD2|15
TGTGCCAGCAGCTTAGGGGATAGCGGGAGCTATGAGCAGTTCTTC
CASSLGDSGSYEQFF
>TRBV7-8|once|TRBJ2-7|TRBD1|14
TGTGCCAGCAGCTTACGGACAGGGTTTTACGAGCAGTACTTC
CASSLRTGFYEQYF
>TRBV2|NA|TRBJ2-1|TRBD2|15
TGTGCCAGCAGAGGTGAGCGGGAAGTTTACAATGAGCAGTTCTTC
CASRGEREVYNEQFF
>TRBV6-1|NA|TRBJ1-2|TRBD1|13
TGTGCCAGCGTCCGAGACAGGGACGGGGGCTACACCTTC
CASVRDRDGGYTF
>TRBV7-9|NA|TRBJ2-1|TRBD1|15
TGTGCCAGCAGCTCAACCGGGACAGCCTACAATGAGCAGTTCTTC
CASSSTGTAYNEQFF
>TRBV28|NA|TRBJ1-5|NA|15
TGTGCCAGCAGTTTATACGAAGGGGGCAATCAGCCCCAGCATTTT
CASSLYEGGNQPQHF
>TRBV11-2|NA|TRBJ2-5|TRBD1|14
TGTGCCAGCAGCTTAGCCGGGACAGGGGAGACCCAGTACTTC
CASSLAGTGETQYF
>TRBV27|NA|TRBJ2-1|TRBD2|13
TGTGCCAGCAGAGCGGGAGCGGGGGATGAGCAGTTCTTC
CASRAGAGDEQFF
>TRBV28|once|TRBJ2-1|TRBD2|15
TGTGCCAGCACCCTCTCCCCAAGCGGGAGATTTGAGCAGTTCTTC
CASTLSPSGRFEQFF
>TRBV29-1|few|TRBJ1-4|NA|14
TGCAGCGTTGAAGATCCAAGAGGAACTGAAAAACTGTTTTTT
CSVEDPRGTEKLFF
>TRBV2|few|TRBJ1-4|NA|12
TGTGCCAGCAGTGTCTCTTTGGAAAAACTGTTTTTT
CASSVSLEKLFF
>TRBV5-6|few|TRBJ1-5|NA|15
TGTGCCAGCAGCGCAGGTTTTAGAAGCAATCAGCCCCAGCATTTT
CASSAGFRSNQPQHF
>TRBV18|NA|TRBJ1-1|NA|14
TGTGCCAGCTCACCACAGGGAGACGGGACTGAAGCTTTCTTT
CASSPQGDGTEAFF
>TRBV28|NA|TRBJ2-7|TRBD2|18
TGTGCCAGCAGTTTATGGTACAGTACGGGAGGGCCTCAGCACGAGCAGTACTTC
CASSLWYSTGGPQHEQYF
>TRBV12-5|few|TRBJ1-1|NA|13
TGTGCTAGTGGAACTGACAGCTACACTGAAGCTTTCTTT
CASGTDSYTEAFF
>TRBV5-1|NA|TRBJ1-3|TRBD1|16
TGCGCCAGCAGCACGGAGGGGACAGGCGTTGAAAACACCATATATTTT
CASSTEGTGVENTIYF
>TRBV6-1|NA|TRBJ2-2|NA|15
TGTGCCAGCAGTGAATTGGGCCAGGGGAGCGGGGAGCTGTTTTTT
CASSELGQGSGELFF
>TRBV18|NA|TRBJ1-4|NA|14
TGTGCCAGCTCAACGTCAGGGCTTAATGAAAAACTGTTTTTT
CASSTSGLNEKLFF
>TRBV6-4|NA|TRBJ1-5|NA|14
TGTGCCAGCAGTTTCGGGAGGGGTGGTCAGCCCCAGCATTTT
CASSFGRGGQPQHF
>TRBV7-2|few|TRBJ2-2|TRBD1|15
TGTGCCAGCAGTTTAGGGACAGGGGGTCCCGGGGAGCTGTTTTTT
CASSLGTGGPGELFF
>TRBV28|few|TRBJ1-2|NA|16
TGTGCCAGCAGTCCCGGAGGGGGGGCGCGAAACTATGGCTACACCTTC
CASSPGGGARNYGYTF
>TRBV5-5|NA|TRBJ2-7|NA|18
TGTGCCAGCAGCTACCGGGACTCCCGGAGGGTAGGGACCTACGAGCAGTACTTC
CASSYRDSRRVGTYEQYF
>TRBV7-9|NA|TRBJ2-1|TRBD2|17
TGTGCCAGCAGCTTAGTCGGGACTAGCGGGATCTACAATGAGCAGTTCTTC
CASSLVGTSGIYNEQFF
>TRBV6-1|NA|TRBJ2-7|TRBD1|14
TGTGCCAGCAGTGAAAAGGGGGCGAGGTACGAGCAGTACTTC
CASSEKGARYEQYF
>TRBV5-1|once|TRBJ2-3|NA|15
TGCGCCAGCAGCGGTGGACAGAGCAGTGAGTATACGCAGTATTTT
CASSGGQSSEYTQYF
>TRBV30|NA|TRBJ1-6|TRBD1|18
TGTGCCTGGGCGATTAAAGCATCAAGGACAGGGGAGTGTTCACCCCTCCACTTT
CAWAIKASRTGECSPLHF
>TRBV7-9|NA|TRBJ2-1|TRBD2|16
TGTGCCAGCAGCCCGGGACTAGCGGGAGGGCGCAATGAGCAGTTCTTC
CASSPGLAGGRNEQFF
>TRBV28|NA|TRBJ2-1|TRBD2|14
TGTGCCAGCAGCATTAGCGGGATGATCAATGAGCAGTTCTTC
CASSISGMINEQFF
>TRBV20-1|NA|TRBJ2-7|NA|11
TGCAGTGCTGAACAGGGCTACGAGCAGTACTTC
CSAEQGYEQYF
>TRBV29-1|NA|TRBJ2-2|NA|15
TGCAGCGTTGAAGGCGGATACCTTAACACCGGGGAGCTGTTTTTT
CSVEGGYLNTGELFF
>TRBV7-9|NA|TRBJ2-7|TRBD2|13
TGTGCCAGCAGCTCTAGCGGGTACTACGAGCAGTACTTC
CASSSSGYYEQYF
>TRBV6-1|few|TRBJ1-3|NA|15
TGTGCCAGCAGAAACGACCACGCGGCTGGAAACACCATATATTTT
CASRNDHAAGNTIYF
>TRBV28|few|TRBJ1-5|NA|16
TGTGCCAGCAGTTTGGGCTCGTGGGAGGCTAATCAGCCCCAGCATTTT
CASSLGSWEANQPQHF
>TRBV5-6|NA|TRBJ2-7|NA|16
TGTGCCAGCAGCTTGGCCATTTGGACACCGTCCTACGAGCAGTACTTC
CASSLAIWTPSYEQYF
>TRBV9|NA|TRBJ1-5|NA|14
TGTGCCAGCAGCGTAGGGGACTCCCCCCAGCCCCAGCATTTT
CASSVGDSPQPQHF
>TRBV7-3|NA|TRBJ1-2|TRBD1|13
TGTGCCAGCAGCTTGGACAGGGGGCATGGCTACACCTTC
CASSLDRGHGYTF
>TRBV5-1|few|TRBJ2-7|NA|13
TGCGCCAGCAGCTTGGAAATGGGCAGAGAGCAGTACTTC
CASSLEMGREQYF